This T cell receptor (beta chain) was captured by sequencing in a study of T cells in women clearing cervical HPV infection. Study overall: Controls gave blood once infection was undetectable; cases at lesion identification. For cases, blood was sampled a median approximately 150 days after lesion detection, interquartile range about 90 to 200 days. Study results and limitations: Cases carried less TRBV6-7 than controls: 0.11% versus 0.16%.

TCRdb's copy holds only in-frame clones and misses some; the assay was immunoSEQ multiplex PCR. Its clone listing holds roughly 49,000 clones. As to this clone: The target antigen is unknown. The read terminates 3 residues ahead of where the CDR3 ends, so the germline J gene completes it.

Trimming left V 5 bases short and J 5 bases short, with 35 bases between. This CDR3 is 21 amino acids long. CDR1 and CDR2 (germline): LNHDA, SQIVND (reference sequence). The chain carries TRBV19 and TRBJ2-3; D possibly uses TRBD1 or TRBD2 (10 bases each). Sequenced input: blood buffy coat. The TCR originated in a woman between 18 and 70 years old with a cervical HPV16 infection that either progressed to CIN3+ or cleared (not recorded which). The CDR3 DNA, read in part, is TGTGCCAGTAGTGGGGTAGGGACAGGGGAAAAGCGGGGGGGGCGGGGAGATACG. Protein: CASSGVGTGEKRGGRGDT. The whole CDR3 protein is CASSGVGTGEKRGGRGDTQYF.